One and the same sample provided the 3 T cell receptor beta chains below, sequenced in a study of shared clonotypes between healthy human individuals. Here immunoSEQ multiplex PCR was the method, and the copy in TCRdb shows in-frame clones only, minus some. The data show about 990,000 clones, with roughly 74% seen just once and 0.5% to 0.65% held by the top ten. The sample was memory CD4+ T cells from PBMCs. Subset described: CD45RA-negative fraction. The receptors were gathered from a man between 18 and 29 years old in good health. Some clones in this sample may be carry-over from other donors' samples.

A note on this clone: A read error may be the cause here, since a much bigger clone is one base away. The chain couples TRBV7-3 to TRBJ1-1; D is perhaps TRBD1 (5 bases). The CDR3 has 13 amino acids. The germline V and J ends were trimmed by 5 bases and 1 base, with 8 bases remaining between them. Germline CDR1 is SGHTA and CDR2 is FQGTGA. The CDR3 loop is CASSPQANTEAFF. CDR3 DNA: TGTGCCAGCAGCCCACAGGCGAACACTGAAGCTTTCTTT.

The gene calls are TRBV23-1 and TRBJ1-2; maybe TRBD1 (5 bases). TRBV23-1 is known as an ORF, though its function is uncertain. This CDR3 is built from 13 residues. Trimming cost V 7 bases and J 1 base, with 10 bases left between them. The DNA of the CDR3 is TGCGCCAGCACCTTCGGACATAACTATGGCTACACCTTC. This sequence encodes CASTFGHNYGYTF.

The CDR3 DNA reads as TGTGCCAGCAGCTTACAGGGGGCGAGTGAGGCCCAGTACTTC. It specifies CASSLQGASEAQYF. The V call is TRBV11-2, the J call TRBJ2-5; 8 positions agree with TRBD1. The CDR3 runs 14 residues. The V gene end was trimmed by 2 bases and the J gene end by 9 bases; junction bases not matched to a gene: 8. Looked up from germline, CDR1 is SGHAT and CDR2 is FQNNGV.